One sample yielded the 5 T cell receptor beta chains listed below, sequenced in a study of CD8+CD57+ T cells in acquired aplastic anemia. The template used for profiling TCR beta VDJ and CDR3 was genomic DNA. TCRdb recomputed calls from the reads with MiXCR, one row per CDR3 protein. The sample contains hundreds of thousands of distinct CDR3 sequences, about a third of which appear only once. In patients chosen for sequencing, flow cytometry had shown CD8+CD57+ cell expansion. Material for sequencing was sorted CD4+, CD8+, or CD8+CD57+ T cells (not recorded which) from PBMCs. The receptors here all came from a human donor with aplastic anemia.

The rearrangement links TRBV7-3 to TRBJ2-1, with D perhaps matching TRBD1 or TRBD2 (5 bases each). Trimming pared 2 bases from V and 7 bases from J, leaving 18 bases between. This CDR3 region has 16 residues. Germline V gene sequence: CDR1 SGHTA, CDR2 FQGTGA. CDR3 residues: CASSLLTRGSWNEQFF. The DNA of the CDR3 is TGTGCCAGCAGCTTACTGACGAGGGGTAGTTGGAATGAGCAGTTCTTC. The whole variable domain, remainder taken from reference TRBV7-3 and TRBJ2-1, is GAGVSQTPSNKVTEKGKYVELRCDPISGHTALYWYRQSLGQGPEFLIYFQGTGAADDSGLPNDRFFAVRPEGSVSTLKIQRTERGDSAVYLCASSLLTRGSWNEQFFGPGTRLTVL.

The J gene is TRBJ2-7, the V gene TRBV2; the D call may be TRBD1 or TRBD2 (6 bases each). The CDR3 length is 13 residues. Germline lookup yields CDR1 SNHLY and CDR2 FYNNEI. Trimming took off 6 bases at V and 6 bases at J, with 15 bases between the two ends. The CDR3 coding sequence is TGTGCCAGCAGCCGATCGGGGGCGTTCGAGCAGTACTTC. This gives the protein CASSRSGAFEQYF.

The rearrangement joins TRBV4-2 to TRBJ1-3, with no clear D. CDR3 length equals 15 residues. The V gene lost 4 bases and the J gene lost 2 bases, with 12 bases spanning the gap. The germline gives CDR1 LGHNA, CDR2 YNFKEQ. This CDR3 is CASSPSTETGNTIYF. CDR3 coding DNA: TGTGCCAGCAGCCCCTCGACCGAGACTGGAAACACCATATATTTT.

The chain links TRBV7-8 to TRBJ1-2; possibly TRBD1 for D (5 bases). Germline CDR1 SGHVS, CDR2 FQNEAQ. The CDR3 runs to 13 residues. The V end lost 1 base, the J end lost 6 bases, and 9 bases lay between the germline ends. The CDR3 here is CASSLGGAHGYTF. The CDR3 DNA reads TGTGCCAGCAGCTTAGGGGGCGCGCATGGCTACACCTTC.

The rearrangement joins TRBV2 to TRBJ1-4; weak D call: TRBD1 (6 bases). CDR3 length equals 13 residues. CDR1 SNHLY and CDR2 FYNNEI come from the germline V gene. Deletions cut 8 bases from V and 0 bases from J, with 7 bases between. Here the CDR3 DNA reads TGTGCCAGCGAGGGGGCAACTAATGAAAAACTGTTTTTT. This encodes CASEGATNEKLFF. Full variable domain (missing parts from reference TRBV2 and TRBJ1-4): EPEVTQTPSHQVTQMGQEVILRCVPISNHLYFYWYRQILGQKVEFLVSFYNNEISEKSEIFDDQFSVERPDGSNFTLKIRSTKLEDSAMYFCASEGATNEKLFFGSGTQLSVL.